These 6 T cell receptor beta chains were sequenced from one sample in a study of shared clonotypes between healthy human individuals. Only in-frame clones appear in the TCRdb table, and some are missing; sequencing was by immunoSEQ multiplex PCR. Among about 2.3 million clones, about nine tenths were seen once, and the ten largest hold 0.37%. Sample: naive CD4+ T cells from PBMCs. Documented subset: CD45RA+ positively selected. The receptors come from a young man in good health. Some clones in this sample may be carry-over from other donors' samples.

The rearrangement joins TRBV28 to TRBJ2-1, with D possibly TRBD1 on 6 matching bases. The V end lost 7 bases, the J end lost 0 bases, and 13 bases lay between the germline ends. CDR1 MDHEN and CDR2 SYDVKM come from the germline V gene. This CDR3 has 15 amino acids. The CDR3 loop is CASIRRGISYNEQFF. The CDR3 coding sequence is TGTGCCAGCATCCGAAGGGGGATCTCCTACAATGAGCAGTTCTTC.

The chain employs TRBV9 and TRBJ2-3, with D perhaps matching TRBD1 (5 bases). This CDR3 comprises 15 residues. Trimming removed 4 bases at V and 3 bases at J, with 15 bases between. Germline V CDR1 and CDR2: SGDLS, YYNGEE. In DNA form, the CDR3 reads TGTGCCAGCAGCAGGGCAGGGTCTCCTACAGATACGCAGTATTTT. This translates into CASSRAGSPTDTQYF. The entire variable domain, with the rest obtained from reference TRBV9 and TRBJ2-3, is as follows: DSGVTQTPKHLITATGQRVTLRCSPRSGDLSVYWYQQSLDQGLQFLIQYYNGEERAKGNILERFSAQQFPDLHSELNLSSLELGDSALYFCASSRAGSPTDTQYFGPGTRLTVL.

Remarks on this clone: Germline and junction disagree at one end, which may indicate a read error. The sample contains more than one DNA sequence encoding this CDR3. The CDR3 nucleotides read TGCGCCAGCAGTTTGGGACAGGCTAACTATGGCTACACCTTC. Amino acids: CASSLGQANYGYTF. The rearrangement joins TRBV5-1 to TRBJ1-2; 8 nucleotides match TRBD1. This CDR3 contains 14 residues. Germline lookup yields CDR1 SGHRS and CDR2 YFSETQ.

J is TRBJ2-6 and V is TRBV2; D gene uncertain. The germline V gene has CDR1 SNHLY and CDR2 FYNNEI. Trimming removed 4 bases at V and 2 bases at J, with 15 bases between. CDR3 size: 17 residues. CDR3 DNA: TGTGCCAGCAGTGGGGTCTCGCGGCCGACTGGGGCCAACGTCCTGACTTTC. Its protein product is CASSGVSRPTGANVLTF. Supplemented by reference TRBV2 and TRBJ2-6, the full variable domain reads EPEVTQTPSHQVTQMGQEVILRCVPISNHLYFYWYRQILGQKVEFLVSFYNNEISEKSEIFDDQFSVERPDGSNFTLKIRSTKLEDSAMYFCASSGVSRPTGANVLTFGAGSRLTVL.

DNA of the CDR3: TGTGCCAGCAGTGGCAAGACAGGGGGCCGGGAAAAACTGTTTTTT. It specifies CASSGKTGGREKLFF. The chain recombines TRBV28 with TRBJ1-4, with TRBD1 matching over 10 bases. This CDR3 region has 15 residues. From germline, CDR1 is MDHEN and CDR2 SYDVKM. Trimming at V came to 5 bases and at J to 8 bases, leaving 8 bases not matched to a gene.

The gene calls are TRBV5-1 and TRBJ2-3; TRBD1 might be the D (6 bases). Trimming shortened V by 1 base and J by 3 bases, and 12 bases separated the two germline ends. This CDR3 spans 15 amino acids. CDR1 SGHRS and CDR2 YFSETQ come from the germline V gene. In DNA form, the CDR3 reads TGCGCCAGCAGCTTGTATCAGGGGCAAACAGATACGCAGTATTTT. Encoded protein: CASSLYQGQTDTQYF.